A selection of T cell receptor beta chains follows, all from one sample in a study of T cells after yellow fever vaccination. TCRdb re-called the 5' RACE reads through MiXCR, storing one row per CDR3 protein. The sample holds 50,000 to 75,000 distinct CDR3 sequences, around 6.1% seen once. Sequencing was performed on PBMCs, either bulk or a sorted T-cell subset (CD4+, CD8+, memory, or dextramer-sorted; not recorded which), taken on the day of the yellow fever booster vaccination. Source of these receptors: a man younger than 30 who received the YFV17D yellow fever vaccine. Both conserved end residues are part of each CDR3. The D gene is left open where the match is weak. Clone size is stated in some rows and not others, as once, few, many or a class when expanded.

clone_size	v_call	d_call	j_call	cdr3_length	cdr3_aa	cdr3_nt
.	TRBV19	TRBD2	TRBJ2-2	18	CASSSNLVAGGRTGELFF	TGTGCCAGTAGTTCGAACCTGGTAGCGGGGGGCCGAACCGGGGAGCTGTTTTTT
.	TRBV5-1	TRBD1	TRBJ1-1	15	CASSQVDRENTEAFF	TGCGCCAGCAGCCAGGTGGACAGGGAAAACACTGAAGCTTTCTTT
many	TRBV12-3/TRBV12-4	.	TRBJ2-2	14	CASSLGLHTGELFF	TGTGCCAGCAGTTTAGGCCTCCACACCGGGGAGCTGTTTTTT
many	TRBV6-2/TRBV6-3	TRBD1	TRBJ2-7	15	CASRPTGTGSYEQYF	TGTGCCAGCAGGCCTACCGGGACAGGCTCCTACGAGCAGTACTTC
many	TRBV7-2	TRBD2	TRBJ2-5	16	CASSFDASGYQETQYF	TGTGCCAGCAGCTTTGACGCTAGCGGGTACCAAGAGACCCAGTACTTC
.	TRBV6-4	.	TRBJ2-2	9	CASTGELFF	TGTGCCAGCACCGGGGAGCTGTTTTTT
.	TRBV5-6	.	TRBJ2-1	15	CASSLDHIHYNEQFF	TGTGCCAGCAGCTTGGACCATATCCACTACAATGAGCAGTTCTTC
.	TRBV12-3/TRBV12-4	.	TRBJ2-1	18	CASSFWDYLSRQYNEQFF	TGTGCCAGCAGTTTCTGGGATTACTTGAGCCGACAGTACAATGAGCAGTTCTTC
few	TRBV7-2	TRBD2	TRBJ2-1	15	CASSLFLAAYNEQFF	TGTGCCAGCAGCTTATTCCTAGCGGCCTACAATGAGCAGTTCTTC
.	TRBV4-1	.	TRBJ2-1	13	CASSQVRFNEQFF	TGCGCCAGCAGCCAAGTCAGGTTCAATGAGCAGTTCTTC
.	TRBV7-6	TRBD2	TRBJ2-3	17	CASSSPQRGGNTDTQYF	TGTGCCAGCAGCTCCCCACAGCGGGGGGGAAACACAGATACGCAGTATTTT
many	TRBV4-3	.	TRBJ2-5	15	CASSQAGIAQETQYF	TGCGCCAGCAGCCAAGCCGGGATCGCCCAAGAGACCCAGTACTTC
many	TRBV7-3	.	TRBJ2-1	16	CASSLTFPRLGGEQFF	TGTGCCAGCAGCTTAACGTTCCCCCGACTGGGCGGTGAGCAGTTCTTC
many	TRBV4-1	.	TRBJ1-1	15	CASSPLMGPNTEAFF	TGCGCCAGCAGCCCGCTAATGGGACCGAACACTGAAGCTTTCTTT
few	TRBV6-2/TRBV6-3	TRBD1	TRBJ1-1	14	CASRDRVGSTEAFF	TGTGCCAGCAGAGACAGGGTCGGGAGCACTGAAGCTTTCTTT
many	TRBV27	.	TRBJ1-2	16	CASSLSNLRSNYGYTF	TGTGCCAGCAGTTTATCGAACCTCAGATCTAACTATGGCTACACCTTC